These 5 T cell receptor beta chains originate from one sample sequenced in a study of cytomegalovirus exposure and HLA in healthy donors. A multiplex PCR was run with 60 Vbeta primers and 13 Jbeta primers. The assay was immunoSEQ multiplex PCR, and TCRdb's table has in-frame clones only and misses some. The sample has around 120,000 clones; roughly three quarters are singletons. Sequenced sample: PBMCs. The receptors were sampled from a young woman in good health and CMV-seronegative.

Ten or more counts support this clone. The chain employs TRBV6-1 and TRBJ1-4, with D maybe TRBD1 (5 bases). CDR3 size: 14 residues. Germline V gene data show CDR1 as MNHNS and CDR2 as SASEGT. V dropped 6 bases and J dropped 13 bases, with 21 bases sitting between them. This CDR3 is CASRGRAKVLGLFF. In DNA form, the CDR3 reads TGTGCCAGCAGGGGCAGGGCTAAGGTATTAGGACTGTTTTTT.

This chain's CDR3 is CASSDPLAPLSYNEQFF. Written as DNA, the CDR3 is TGTGCCAGCAGTGACCCCCTAGCGCCGCTATCCTACAATGAGCAGTTCTTC. The gene calls are TRBV6-1 and TRBJ2-1; D is possibly TRBD2 (6 bases). The V and J ends lost 3 bases and 1 base respectively, with 16 bases between them. The CDR3 length is 17 residues. CDR1 is MNHNS, CDR2 SASEGT, per germline.

This chain uses TRBV16 with TRBJ1-1; TRBD1 aligns across 7 bases. The CDR3 sequence is 13 residues long. After removal of 4 bases from V and 1 base from J, the junction contained 0 bases not matched to a gene. Germline V gives CDR1 KGHSY, CDR2 FQNENV. CDR3 sequence reads: CASSRQGNTEAFF. DNA for the CDR3: TGTGCCAGCAGCCGACAGGGGAACACTGAAGCTTTCTTT.

This clone turned up a few times. V is TRBV2 and J is TRBJ1-5; D ambiguous. CDR1 and CDR2 from the germline V gene are SNHLY and FYNNEI. The CDR3 sequence is 13 residues long. Between the trimmed V and J ends, which lost 1 base and 9 bases, there was a span of 10 bases. CDR3 residues: CASSEGPSGPQHF. In nucleotides, the CDR3 is TGTGCCAGCAGTGAAGGCCCCTCCGGGCCCCAGCATTTT.

The table lists this clone with a count of one. Here the CDR3 reads CASSLAGQPEAFF. The CDR3 DNA reads TGCGCCAGCAGCTTGGCGGGACAACCTGAAGCTTTCTTT. The chain is built from TRBV5-1 and TRBJ1-1; tentatively, D is TRBD1 (6 bases). V lost 0 bases, J lost 6 bases, and 9 bases lay in between. The CDR3 totals 13 residues. Per the germline V gene, CDR1 is SGHRS and CDR2 is YFSETQ.